These 22 T cell receptor beta chains originate from one sample sequenced in a study of response to subunit inactivated influenza vaccine. TCRdb re-called the RT-PCR reads through MiXCR, storing one row per CDR3 protein. Of about 610,000 distinct CDR3 sequences listed, 11% to 15% are singletons. The sample in question was PBMCs from blood, obtained 11 to 12 days after vaccination. All receptors derive from a man aged 45 to 65 who received an inactivated influenza vaccine.

This chain uses TRBV12-3 or TRBV12-4 with TRBJ2-7, with D unresolved. V was cut by 6 bases and J by 3 bases, with 9 bases left in between. The CDR3 covers 12 residues. CDR3 DNA: TGTGCCAGCAGCCTGAACCTCTACGAGCAGTACTTC. It yields the protein CASSLNLYEQYF.

This clonotype was recorded many times. This chain uses TRBV12-3 or TRBV12-4 with TRBJ2-3, with D perhaps matching TRBD1 or TRBD2 (5 bases each). This CDR3 is 14 amino acids long. The ends were cut back, 1 base at V and 2 bases at J, with 7 bases in the middle. DNA for the CDR3: TGTGCCAGCAGTTTAGGGGGGAACACAGATACGCAGTATTTT. Translation gives CASSLGGNTDTQYF.

This chain uses TRBV7-2 with TRBJ2-1; no reliable D call. The CDR3 length is 12 residues. Trimming removed 2 bases from V and 11 bases from J, with 10 bases in between. CDR1 SGHTA and CDR2 FQGNSA come from the germline V gene. The CDR3 sequence is CASSLSPHQQFF. The CDR3 DNA reads as TGTGCCAGCAGCTTAAGCCCTCATCAGCAGTTCTTC. The full variable domain, completed using reference TRBV7-2 and TRBJ2-1, is GAGVSQSPSNKVTEKGKDVELRCDPISGHTALYWYRQSLGQGLEFLIYFQGNSAPDKSGLPSDRFSAERTGGSVSTLTIQRTQQEDSAVYLCASSLSPHQQFFGPGTRLTVL.

This chain connects TRBV27 to TRBJ2-7; 9 nucleotides agree with TRBD1. CDR1 is MNHEY and CDR2 is SMNVEV in the germline V gene (reference sequence). CDR3 length equals 15 residues. V was pared by 2 bases and J by 5 bases, with 7 bases of the junction left unmatched. The CDR3, as DNA: TGTGCCAGCAGTTTAATCTCCACAGGGGGCGACGAGCAGTACTTC. Translated, it gives CASSLISTGGDEQYF.

The CDR3, as DNA: TGTGCCAGCAGTCCAACCCCCGGGCAGGGGGACATTCAGTACTTC. It translates to CASSPTPGQGDIQYF. The J gene is TRBJ2-4, the V gene TRBV27; 7 nucleotides align to TRBD1. CDR3 length: 15 residues. Trimming cost V 5 bases and J 8 bases; bases outside gene matches: 12. Per germline, CDR1 MNHEY and CDR2 SMNVEV (reference sequence).

This clonotype has just a few counts. The chain links TRBV12-3 or TRBV12-4 to TRBJ1-5; TRBD1 is a possible D gene (5 bases). V gave up 5 bases and J gave up 3 bases, with 11 bases separating them. The CDR3 is 14 amino acids. The CDR3: CASSTARDNQPQHF. CDR3 DNA: TGTGCCAGCAGTACGGCCAGGGACAATCAGCCCCAGCATTTT.

The chain carries TRBV20-1 and TRBJ2-3; the match to TRBD1 covers 8 bases. The CDR3 is 16 residues long. The germline V gene has CDR1 DFQATT and CDR2 SNEGSKA (reference sequence). The ends lost 1 base at V and 0 bases at J; junction bases unmatched: 6. The chain's CDR3 is CSARGSRTGSTDTQYF. CDR3 DNA sequence: TGCAGTGCTAGAGGTTCTAGGACAGGGAGCACAGATACGCAGTATTTT.

The table lists this clonotype with a few counts. This rearrangement joins TRBV6-4 to TRBJ2-2; 7 bases match TRBD1. The germline CDR1 and CDR2 sequences are MRHNA and SNTAGT. CDR3 length: 14 amino acids. The V segment lost 6 bases and the J segment 6 bases; nucleotides outside the gene matches: 7. Here the CDR3 DNA reads TGTGCCAGCAGAGAGGACAGGACGTCCGGGGAGCTGTTTTTT. Translated, it gives CASREDRTSGELFF.

A few counts support this clonotype. The J gene is TRBJ2-7, the V gene TRBV18, with 10 nucleotides matching TRBD1. With 7 bases clipped from V and 5 bases from J, the junction kept 8 bases outside the gene matches. Germline values: CDR1 KGHSH, CDR2 LQKENI. The CDR3 totals 14 residues. CDR3 amino acids: CASLKSGTGDEQYF. CDR3 sequence (DNA): TGTGCCAGCTTAAAATCCGGGACAGGGGACGAGCAGTACTTC. Filled out from reference TRBV18 and TRBJ2-7, the complete variable domain reads NAGVMQNPRHLVRRRGQEARLRCSPMKGHSHVYWYRQLPEEGLKFMVYLQKENIIDESGMPKERFSAEFPKEGPSILRIQQVVRGDSAAYFCASLKSGTGDEQYFGPGTRLTVT.

This clonotype was seen more than once but under ten times. The V gene is TRBV5-1, the J gene TRBJ2-5, with TRBD1 matching 7 bases. J was trimmed by 3 bases and V by 0 bases; bases with no gene match: 5. The CDR3 contains 15 residues. The germline CDR1 and CDR2 sequences are SGHRS and YFSETQ. CDR3 sequence (DNA): TGCGCCAGCAGCTTGGCATGGCAGGGGGAAGAGACCCAGTACTTC. Protein product: CASSLAWQGEETQYF.

This clonotype has only a few counts. The chain recombines TRBV9 with TRBJ2-1; D possibly corresponds to TRBD2 (6 bases). Germline V gene sequence: CDR1 SGDLS, CDR2 YYNGEE. The length of the CDR3 is 15 residues. Deletions cut 0 bases from V and 9 bases from J, with 16 bases between. CDR3 region: CASSVGQGGTTEQFF. The CDR3 DNA sequence: TGTGCCAGCAGCGTAGGCCAAGGAGGGACCACTGAGCAGTTCTTC.

This clonotype was seen many times. The J gene is TRBJ2-3, the V gene TRBV7-2, with 9 bases aligning to TRBD2. Germline CDR1 is SGHTA and CDR2 is FQGNSA. The CDR3 loop spans 15 amino acids. Germline trimming cut 5 bases from V and 0 bases from J; bases unmatched to any gene: 3. CDR3 bases: TGTGCCAGCAGCGTAAGCGGGAGGAGCACAGATACGCAGTATTTT. It yields the protein CASSVSGRSTDTQYF.

This chain joins TRBV7-3 and TRBJ2-1; D might be TRBD2 (5 bases). This CDR3 region has 17 residues. Germline V gives CDR1 SGHTA, CDR2 FQGTGA. V lost 5 bases and J 4 bases, leaving 21 bases between the germline ends. The CDR3, as DNA: TGTGCCAGCAGCCTTATAGCGTCCCGAGTTACGTACAATGAGCAGTTCTTC. It is translated as CASSLIASRVTYNEQFF.

The chain uses TRBV4-2 and TRBJ2-5; TRBD2 might be the D (5 bases). The CDR3 is 16 amino acids. V lost 0 bases, J lost 0 bases, and 11 bases lay in between. CDR1 is LGHNA, CDR2 YNFKEQ, per germline. The CDR3 protein is CASSQERQRNQETQYF. CDR3 bases: TGTGCCAGCAGCCAAGAACGGCAGCGGAACCAAGAGACCCAGTACTTC.

This clonotype has just a few counts. The chain is built from TRBV18 and TRBJ2-5; no firm D call. Germline V CDR1 and CDR2: KGHSH, LQKENI. The CDR3 extends over 12 amino acids. The V and J ends lost 1 base and 7 bases respectively, with 7 bases between them. The CDR3 sequence is CASSPRSMTQYF. The CDR3 DNA is TGTGCCAGCTCACCACGGTCTATGACCCAGTACTTC.

The rearrangement joins TRBV5-1 to TRBJ1-4; D is possibly TRBD1 (6 bases). The CDR3 is made up of 16 amino acids. Germline V CDR1 and CDR2: SGHRS, YFSETQ. V gave up 4 bases and J gave up 2 bases, with 15 bases separating them. The CDR3 nucleotides are TGCGCCAGCAGCCCAGGACACAGGGTTACTAATGAAAAACTGTTTTTT. Residues: CASSPGHRVTNEKLFF.

V usage is TRBV27 and J usage is TRBJ2-1, with 7 bases matching TRBD2. There are 16 residues in the CDR3. Germline V CDR1 and CDR2: MNHEY, SMNVEV (reference sequence). Trimming took 4 bases from V and 0 from J; bases not matched to a gene: 6. The CDR3 region is CASSSSGVTSYNEQFF. CDR3 bases: TGTGCCAGCAGTTCCAGCGGGGTGACCTCCTACAATGAGCAGTTCTTC.

This clonotype was recorded a few times. This rearrangement joins TRBV5-5 to TRBJ2-7; no clear D. V was clipped by 0 bases and J by 2 bases, with 9 bases between them. The length of the CDR3 is 14 residues. CDR1 is SGHKS, CDR2 YYEKEE, per germline (reference sequence). The CDR3 nucleotides are TGTGCCAGCAGCTTGGCATCGACCGCCTACGAGCAGTACTTC. Translation: CASSLASTAYEQYF.

At least ten counts were recorded for this clonotype. The CDR3 spells CASSSGGWMGTQYF. Here the CDR3 DNA reads TGTGCCAGCAGCTCAGGGGGCTGGATGGGTACGCAGTATTTT. V usage is TRBV7-8 and J usage is TRBJ2-3, with 8 nucleotides matching TRBD1. Unmatched junction bases numbered 8, after V lost 4 bases and J lost 8 bases. The length of the CDR3 is 14 residues. Germline V gene sequence: CDR1 SGHVS, CDR2 FQNEAQ.

The gene calls are TRBV11-3 and TRBJ2-1; 9 bases match TRBD1. Germline lookup yields CDR1 SGHNT and CDR2 YENEEA. The CDR3 spans 15 residues. J lost 1 base, V lost 5 bases, and 3 bases had no gene match. CDR3 loop: CASSRDRASYNEQFF. Written as DNA, the CDR3 is TGTGCCAGCAGCCGGGACAGGGCTTCCTACAATGAGCAGTTCTTC.

This clonotype showed up just a few times. The chain is built from TRBV12-5 and TRBJ2-5; D is unclear. The germline V and J ends were trimmed by 6 bases and 5 bases, with 7 bases remaining between them. The CDR3 length is 11 residues. Germline CDR1 and CDR2: LGHNT and FRNRAP. DNA of the CDR3: TGTGCTAGTGGGGCCGGGGAGACCCAGTACTTC. Its protein is CASGAGETQYF.

This clonotype was picked up a small number of times. V usage is TRBV19 and J usage is TRBJ2-1, with D maybe TRBD2 (5 bases). V was cut by 5 bases and J by 1 base, with 9 bases left in between. This CDR3 spans 14 amino acids. The V gene's germline CDR1 is LNHDA and CDR2 SQIVND (reference sequence). CDR3 in DNA: TGTGCCAGTAGTTTCGGGAATTCCTACAATGAGCAGTTCTTC. Protein sequence: CASSFGNSYNEQFF.